This T cell receptor beta chain came from a study of blood T cell repertoires in COVID-19 (dated by TCRdb to about 2020). For the study in its entirety: Samples covering the acute and convalescent phases of COVID-19 were provided by collaborators in the United States, Italy and Spain. The repertoires were released in a freely available public database intended as a resource for research on the immune response to SARS-CoV-2. HLA class I and class II types, where available, came from metadata supplied by the sample provider rather than from assay-based typing. Samples came from the ongoing ImmuneRACE study (first 160 participants) plus 1,254 subjects from 6 global collaborators. The material from the prospective study consisted of cDNA or gDNA derived from T cells, B-cell-depleted T cells, or PBMCs. Sample metadata almost always included a de-identified subject ID, COVID-19 status, age in years and sex. Deeply sampled blood TCRbeta repertoires from subjects exposed to, actively infected with, or recovered from COVID-19 were included in the dataset. Summary of the overall study and its limitations: How much clinical and demographic metadata was included differed by source and by participant, and the metadata was provided uncurated.

A note on this clone: The target of this receptor is not known. Base qualities are not provided; no much larger clone lies one nucleotide away.

V is pared back by 5 bases and J by 3 bases, with 8 bases lying between the germline termini. The germline V gene provides CDR1 SNHLY and CDR2 FYNNEI. Inclusive of the bounding cysteine and phenylalanine, the CDR3 is 13 residues long. Just the 39-base CDR3 DNA is kept, in frame starting at base 1. TCRbeta CDR3 regions were amplified from genomic DNA using the immunoSEQ Assay, a bias-controlled multiplex PCR. Per the authors' processing: Nucleated cell counts per sample were estimated from amplification of reference gene primers within the assay. To quantify the absolute abundance of each unique TCRbeta CDR3 rearrangement, sequence reads were collapsed and filtered. For each sample, productive Simpson clonality was calculated by taking the square root of Simpson's diversity index across productive rearrangements. The source is immuneACCESS, and TCRdb retained only in-frame sequences with V and J called. Part of the clones is not carried over; for the studies checked, unresolved V genes explain less than half of this, and the remainder is unexplained. The DNA was the basis for D and trimming; V, J and clone size are from that table. The sample table holds under 200,000 clones, of which around 80% were seen once. Of the sample, 7.8% falls within the top ten clones.

In Seattle, one collaborating source enrolled patients while the infection was active and tracked those patients longitudinally over the course of disease. The collaborating institutions used their own protocols to collect whole blood in K2EDTA tubes. Collaborator samples were shipped for TCRbeta analysis as frozen whole blood, isolated PBMCs, or DNA extracted from either sample type. This sequence uses TRBV2 and TRBJ1-3; no D segment can be confidently identified. Sequences were obtained from peripheral blood. This TCR was recovered from a woman aged 60 to 75 with COVID-19, enrolled during active disease. In nucleotide form, the sequence is TGTGCCAGCAGTCCGACGGGTGGAAACACCATATATTTT. Protein translation: CASSPTGGNTIYF.